The 13 T cell receptor beta chains in this list originate from one sample, sequenced in a study of blood T cell repertoires in COVID-19. Profiled with immunoSEQ multiplex PCR; TCRdb holds only in-frame clones, not every one. Among about 320,000 clones listed, roughly 88% were seen once. Material for sequencing was PBMCs or T cells enriched from blood (not recorded which). Receptors originate from a young man who had recovered from COVID-19.

The chain carries TRBV3-1 (or the pseudogene TRBV3-2) and TRBJ1-3; D ambiguous. This CDR3 is built from 13 residues. Germline V gives CDR1 LGHDT, CDR2 YNNKEL (reference sequence). With 3 bases removed from V and 4 bases from J, the gap between germline ends came to 7 bases. The CDR3 DNA reads as TGTGCCAGCAGCCAGACTCAGGGAAACACCATATATTTT. It encodes CASSQTQGNTIYF.

The chain links TRBV5-1 to TRBJ1-6, with D perhaps matching TRBD1 (6 bases). The CDR3 runs 15 residues. Trimming removed 1 base at V and 7 bases at J, with 12 bases between. Germline values: CDR1 SGHRS, CDR2 YFSETQ. CDR3 DNA sequence: TGCGCCAGCAGCTTGACACAGGGAAGAAATTCACCCCTCCACTTT. It translates to CASSLTQGRNSPLHF.

The V gene is TRBV4-2, the J gene TRBJ2-1; 8 bases align to TRBD1. Unmatched junction bases numbered 7, after V lost 0 bases and J lost 3 bases. Germline-derived CDR1 and CDR2 are LGHNA and YNFKEQ. The CDR3 covers 17 residues. CDR3 bases: TGTGCCAGCAGCCAAGACTGGACAGGGTCTAACTACAATGAGCAGTTCTTC. Its protein is CASSQDWTGSNYNEQFF.

This chain joins TRBV30 and TRBJ1-4; D possibly corresponds to TRBD1 (6 bases). Germline V gene data show CDR1 as GTSNPN and CDR2 as SVGIG (reference sequence). V lost 1 base to trimming and J lost 2 bases, with 11 bases between them. The CDR3 length is 15 residues. CDR3 residues: CAWSATGFTNEKLFF. Here the CDR3 DNA reads TGTGCCTGGAGTGCAACAGGGTTTACTAATGAAAAACTGTTTTTT. Based on the CDR3 plus reference TRBV30 and TRBJ1-4, the full variable domain is SQTIHQWPATLVQPVGSPLSLECTVEGTSNPNLYWYRQAAGRGLQLLFYSVGIGQISSEVPQNLSASRPQDRQFILSSKKLLLSDSGFYLCAWSATGFTNEKLFFGSGTQLSVL.

V and J are TRBV30 and TRBJ1-4, with D unclear. The V end lost 8 bases, the J end lost 4 bases, and 14 bases lay between the germline ends. Germline V lookup: CDR1 GTSNPN, CDR2 SVGIG (reference sequence). The length of the CDR3 is 13 residues. The CDR3 protein is CARNVQNNEKLFF. CDR3 sequence (DNA): TGTGCCCGGAATGTACAGAATAATGAAAAACTGTTTTTT.

The chain is built from TRBV14 and TRBJ1-2; the match to TRBD1 covers 9 bases. CDR3 length: 15 amino acids. Germline values: CDR1 SGHDN, CDR2 FVKESK. The junction had 6 bases not matched to a gene; V was cut back by 4 bases and J by 3 bases. The CDR3 is CASSLGTGRDYGYTF. The CDR3 nucleotides are TGTGCCAGCAGCCTCGGGACAGGGAGGGACTATGGCTACACCTTC.

The J gene is TRBJ2-2, the V gene TRBV6-5; D might be TRBD2 (5 bases). In germline, CDR1 is MNHEY, CDR2 SVGAGI. V was cut by 2 bases and J by 6 bases, with 10 bases left in between. This CDR3 has 14 residues. Here the CDR3 DNA reads TGTGCCAGCAGTTACAGTGGAGGATCCGGGGAGCTGTTTTTT. Its translation: CASSYSGGSGELFF.

J is TRBJ1-1 and V is TRBV7-8; D ambiguous. Germline values: CDR1 SGHVS, CDR2 FQNEAQ. V was cut by 5 bases and J by 0 bases, with 13 bases left in between. The CDR3 is 15 amino acids. The CDR3 here is CASSPETLMNTEAFF. As DNA, the CDR3 is TGTGCCAGCAGCCCCGAAACCCTAATGAACACTGAAGCTTTCTTT.

The J gene is TRBJ2-5, the V gene TRBV2; 10 bases map to TRBD2. Germline V gene data show CDR1 as SNHLY and CDR2 as FYNNEI. Trimming at V came to 4 bases and at J to 1 base, leaving 6 bases not matched to a gene. CDR3 size: 16 residues. DNA for the CDR3: TGTGCCAGCAGTGGGCTAGCGGGGGCGAGCCAAGAGACCCAGTACTTC. This gives the protein CASSGLAGASQETQYF.

A word on this clone: Within the sample, other DNA sequences also encode this same CDR3. The chain joins TRBV28 to TRBJ1-5, with 9 bases fitting TRBD1. Germline lookup yields CDR1 MDHEN and CDR2 SYDVKM. The CDR3 totals 14 residues. Germline trimming cut 6 bases from V and 2 bases from J; bases unmatched to any gene: 2. This CDR3 is CASSRDRGNQPQHF. The CDR3 DNA reads TGTGCCAGCAGCCGGGACAGGGGCAATCAGCCCCAGCATTTT.

The genes are TRBV6-5 and TRBJ2-2, with 7 bases matching TRBD1. This CDR3 is 15 amino acids long. Unmatched junction bases numbered 1, after V lost 2 bases and J lost 1 base. In germline, CDR1 is MNHEY, CDR2 SVGAGI. CDR3 nucleotides: TGTGCCAGCAGTTACGGGACAGTGAACACCGGGGAGCTGTTTTTT. Encoded protein: CASSYGTVNTGELFF.

This sequence joins TRBV29-1 and TRBJ1-1; 7 bases align to TRBD1. The CDR3 extends over 13 amino acids. CDR1 is SQVTM and CDR2 is ANQGSEA in the germline V gene. Trimming took 5 bases from V and 4 from J; bases not matched to a gene: 7. This CDR3 reads CSVLGQVSTEAFF. Written as DNA, the CDR3 is TGCAGCGTTCTAGGACAGGTTTCCACTGAAGCTTTCTTT.

The chain combines TRBV4-1 with TRBJ1-5, with D possibly being TRBD1 (6 bases). The CDR3 has 17 residues. The germline V gene encodes CDR1 MGHRA and CDR2 YSYEKL. Trimming took 3 bases from V and 4 from J, leaving 19 bases between them. CDR3 DNA sequence: TGCGCCAGCAGCCAGGAGCCAAGACAGGCCATTAATCAGCCCCAGCATTTT. This sequence encodes CASSQEPRQAINQPQHF.